The 2 T cell receptor beta chains presented below share a single source sample, sequenced in a study of control samples from healthy donors and cancer patients (dated by TCRdb to the early 2020s). The library was obtained by the immunoSEQ multiplex PCR assay. What TCRdb holds here is the immuneACCESS table cut down to in-frame rearrangements. Part of the clones is not present; checked against another copy, under half of the missing clones reflect an unresolved V gene, and the others are unexplained. This sample has about 120,000 clones in its table, and about 83% of those were observed once. Of the sample, 9% to 14% falls within the top ten clones. The sample was blood. The receptor source for this set is a man younger than 45 in good health.

V usage is TRBV25-1 and J usage is TRBJ2-3, with TRBD2 identical over 11 bases. Germline values: CDR1 MGHDK, CDR2 SYGVNS. The length of the CDR3 is 17 residues. The junction had 8 bases not matched to a gene; V was cut back by 3 bases and J by 3 bases. The CDR3 here is CASSDRLAGGITDTQYF. The CDR3 DNA is TGTGCCAGCAGTGATCGGTTAGCGGGGGGGATAACAGATACGCAGTATTTT.

The chain carries TRBV2 and TRBJ1-2, with 7 nucleotides matching TRBD1. The CDR3 loop spans 15 amino acids. Looked up from germline, CDR1 is SNHLY and CDR2 is FYNNEI. Trimming took 2 bases from V and 4 from J; bases not matched to a gene: 7. CDR3 in DNA: TGTGCCAGCAGTGAACAAGGGCAGGGGGGCTATGGCTACACCTTC. This codes for CASSEQGQGGYGYTF. Using reference TRBV2 and TRBJ1-2 for the parts outside the CDR3, the full variable domain is EPEVTQTPSHQVTQMGQEVILRCVPISNHLYFYWYRQILGQKVEFLVSFYNNEISEKSEIFDDQFSVERPDGSNFTLKIRSTKLEDSAMYFCASSEQGQGGYGYTFGSGTRLTVV.